This T cell receptor beta chain emerged from a study of blood T cell repertoires in COVID-19. About the study: The samples span acute and convalescent COVID-19 from the United States, Italy and Spain. PBMCs, B-cell-depleted T cells, or T cells were the source of the cDNA or gDNA that made up the material.

This CDR3 has 15 residues. Germline V gene lookup returns CDR1 KGHDR and CDR2 SFDVKD. With 3 bases clipped from V and 4 bases from J, the junction kept 6 bases outside the gene matches. Some clones are missing from TCRdb's copy, which holds only in-frame ones; the method was immunoSEQ multiplex PCR. The sample lists around 50,000 clones, 88% occurring once. V is TRBV24-1 and J is TRBJ2-7, with 9 bases aligning to TRBD1. The receptor's source is a man between 50 and 59 years old with active COVID-19. Specimen: peripheral blood. The CDR3 DNA sequence: TGTGCCACCAGTGATACCGGGACAGGGAGATACGAGCAGTACTTC. Its translation: CATSDTGTGRYEQYF.